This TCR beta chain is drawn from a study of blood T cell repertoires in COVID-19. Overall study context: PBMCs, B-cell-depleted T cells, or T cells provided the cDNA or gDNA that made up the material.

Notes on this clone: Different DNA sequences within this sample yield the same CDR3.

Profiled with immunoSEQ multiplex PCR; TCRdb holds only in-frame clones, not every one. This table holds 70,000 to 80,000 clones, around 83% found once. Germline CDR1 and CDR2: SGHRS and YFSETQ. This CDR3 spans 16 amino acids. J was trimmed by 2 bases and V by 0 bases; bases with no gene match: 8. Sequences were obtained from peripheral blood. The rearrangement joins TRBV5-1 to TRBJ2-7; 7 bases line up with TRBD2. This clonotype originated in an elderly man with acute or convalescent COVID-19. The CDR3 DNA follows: TGCGCCAGCAGCTTGGGGGGGAGCGGGGCGACCTACGAGCAGTACTTC. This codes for CASSLGGSGATYEQYF.